This T cell receptor beta chain comes out of a study of shared clonotypes between healthy human individuals. Whole-study results and caveats: Sampling involved blood alone; tissue repertoires likely differ.

The V end lost 2 bases, the J end lost 2 bases, and 12 bases lay between the germline ends. The CDR3 has 15 residues. Germline assignment: CDR1 SGDLS and CDR2 YYNGEE. As regards this clone: Antigen specificity is unknown.

Each cell subset's genomic DNA was divided evenly among several immunoSEQ plates. The assay was immunoSEQ multiplex PCR, and TCRdb's table has in-frame clones only and misses some. The table shows 300,000 or so clones, with approximately 79% occurring only once. The chain joins TRBV9 to TRBJ2-3, with D perhaps TRBD2 (6 bases). The TCR comes from a man between 25 and 39 years old in good health. The sample taken for sequencing was memory CD4+ T cells sorted from blood. The subset denotes: CD45RA-negative fraction. This CDR3 reads CASSVTSLLTDTQYF. The CDR3 region has the DNA TGTGCCAGCAGCGTGACTAGTTTACTCACAGATACGCAGTATTTT. The entire variable domain, with the rest obtained from reference TRBV9 and TRBJ2-3, is as follows: DSGVTQTPKHLITATGQRVTLRCSPRSGDLSVYWYQQSLDQGLQFLIQYYNGEERAKGNILERFSAQQFPDLHSELNLSSLELGDSALYFCASSVTSLLTDTQYFGPGTRLTVL.